Listed here are 24 T cell receptor beta chains from one sample, sequenced in a study of blood T cell repertoires in COVID-19. Profiled with immunoSEQ multiplex PCR; TCRdb holds only in-frame clones, not every one. The sample records around 120,000 clones, over 75% being singletons. The sample comprised peripheral blood. These receptor sequences come from an older man with acute or convalescent COVID-19.

This chain joins TRBV10-3 and TRBJ2-2, with D possibly matching TRBD1 (6 bases). Trimming cost V 3 bases and J 8 bases, with 13 bases left between them. In germline, CDR1 is ENHRY, CDR2 SYGVKD. The CDR3 length is 14 residues. The DNA of the CDR3 is TGTGCCATCAGTGAAGACAGGTTGCAGGGGGAGCTGTTTTTT. As protein: CAISEDRLQGELFF.

The V call is TRBV28, the J call TRBJ2-7, with TRBD1 matching 8 bases. V shed 7 bases, J shed 1 base, and the junction held 3 bases outside the gene matches. Looked up from germline, CDR1 is MDHEN and CDR2 is SYDVKM. The CDR3 spans 13 residues. CDR3 region: CASKRQGSYEQYF. CDR3 sequence (DNA): TGTGCCAGCAAAAGACAGGGGTCCTACGAGCAGTACTTC.

This chain connects TRBV27 to TRBJ1-2; D is ambiguous. V lost 5 bases, J lost 4 bases, and 8 bases lay in between. CDR1 and CDR2 (germline): MNHEY, SMNVEV (reference sequence). The CDR3 has 12 amino acids. The DNA of the CDR3 is TGTGCCAGCAGTAACCTCGGCTATGGCTACACCTTC. It is translated as CASSNLGYGYTF.

The count of this clone is one. V usage is TRBV20-1 and J usage is TRBJ1-2; no reliable D call. There are 11 residues in the CDR3. Germline loops: CDR1 DFQATT, CDR2 SNEGSKA (reference sequence). Deletions cut 1 base from V and 13 bases from J, with 13 bases between. CDR3 loop: CSARGSVMPTF. Written as DNA, the CDR3 is TGCAGTGCTAGAGGGTCGGTCATGCCCACCTTC.

The chain couples TRBV2 to TRBJ2-2; no definite D call. This CDR3 has 15 amino acids. V was trimmed by 6 bases and J by 0 bases, leaving 11 bases between them. Germline loops: CDR1 SNHLY, CDR2 FYNNEI. The CDR3 sequence is CASSPLPANTGELFF. The CDR3 coding sequence is TGTGCCAGCAGCCCACTACCGGCGAACACCGGGGAGCTGTTTTTT. Using reference TRBV2 and TRBJ2-2 for the parts outside the CDR3, the full variable domain is EPEVTQTPSHQVTQMGQEVILRCVPISNHLYFYWYRQILGQKVEFLVSFYNNEISEKSEIFDDQFSVERPDGSNFTLKIRSTKLEDSAMYFCASSPLPANTGELFFGEGSRLTVL.

The count of this clone is one. V is TRBV5-1 and J is TRBJ1-1, with TRBD1 matching over 8 bases. Germline V gene data show CDR1 as SGHRS and CDR2 as YFSETQ. This CDR3 region has 16 residues. Trimming cost V 3 bases and J 4 bases; bases outside gene matches: 11. CDR3 residues: CASSSIIFDRGTEAFF. CDR3 nucleotides: TGCGCCAGCAGCTCGATAATTTTTGACAGGGGCACTGAAGCTTTCTTT.

The chain joins TRBV5-4 to TRBJ1-1, with a possible D match to TRBD1 (5 bases). Germline-derived CDR1 and CDR2 are SGHNT and YYREEE (reference sequence). Trimming shortened V by 0 bases and J by 8 bases, and 8 bases separated the two germline ends. The length of the CDR3 is 12 residues. The CDR3 DNA reads TGTGCCAGCAGCTTGGAGGAGGGGGAAGCTTTCTTT. Translated: CASSLEEGEAFF.

The chain links TRBV19 to TRBJ1-2, with 7 nucleotides matching TRBD1. V lost 6 bases, J lost 5 bases, and 21 bases stayed unmatched. The V gene's germline CDR1 is LNHDA and CDR2 SQIVND (reference sequence). The CDR3 is 18 residues long. CDR3 bases: TGTGCCAGTAGGGGGGCCCGGGACAGCGACATAAGAAGGTATGGCTACACCTTC. Translation: CASRGARDSDIRRYGYTF.

The chain is built from TRBV7-2 and TRBJ2-1, with D possibly TRBD2 on 6 matching bases. The V end lost 1 base, the J end lost 2 bases, and 9 bases lay between the germline ends. CDR3 length: 15 residues. CDR1 is SGHTA, CDR2 FQGNSA, per germline. The CDR3 reads CASSLDGGTYNEQFF. The CDR3 nucleotides read TGTGCCAGCAGCTTAGACGGCGGGACCTACAATGAGCAGTTCTTC.

This clone was detected only a few times. V and J are TRBV15 and TRBJ1-2; D gene ambiguous. Trimming shortened V by 1 base and J by 3 bases, and 6 bases separated the two germline ends. CDR1 and CDR2 from the germline V gene are LNHNV and YYDKDF (reference sequence). The CDR3 length is 13 residues. The CDR3, as DNA: TGTGCCACCAGCAGAGCCGGGGACTATGGCTACACCTTC. This encodes CATSRAGDYGYTF. Combining the CDR3 with reference TRBV15 and TRBJ1-2 gives the whole variable domain DAMVIQNPRYQVTQFGKPVTLSCSQTLNHNVMYWYQQKSSQAPKLLFHYYDKDFNNEADTPDNFQSRRPNTSFCFLDIRSPGLGDTAMYLCATSRAGDYGYTFGSGTRLTVV.

Turning to this clone: The junction and the germline gene differ at one end; a read error may be behind it. V usage is TRBV5-4 and J usage is TRBJ1-1, with unresolved D. The germline V gene encodes CDR1 SGHNT and CDR2 YYREEE (reference sequence). The CDR3 loop spans 14 amino acids. DNA for the CDR3: TGCCAATCCGACACGAAAAAAGGCAACACTGAAGCTTTCTTT. Amino acid sequence: CQSDTKKGNTEAFF.

This clone was counted between two and nine times. CDR3 sequence (DNA): TGTGCCAGCAGTTTAACGAACAGGGTTGGTAACTATGGCTACACCTTC. This translates into CASSLTNRVGNYGYTF. The J gene is TRBJ1-2, the V gene TRBV27, with D possibly matching TRBD1 (6 bases). The CDR3 loop spans 16 amino acids. Trimming took off 2 bases at V and 1 base at J, with 14 bases between the two ends. The germline gives CDR1 MNHEY, CDR2 SMNVEV (reference sequence).

Comment on this clone: A much larger clone differs by one base, so this may be a read error. The chain uses TRBV7-3 and TRBJ1-6; the D gene is possibly TRBD1 (5 bases). Germline CDR1 reads SGHTA; CDR2 reads FQGTGA. Trimming cost V 7 bases and J 5 bases, with 12 bases left between them. This CDR3 has 14 amino acids. CDR3 loop: CASNYRGNNSPLHF. The CDR3, as DNA: TGTGCCAGCAACTATCGGGGGAATAATTCACCCCTCCACTTT.

The CDR3 DNA reads as TGTGCCAGCGGTCGAGCGGGGGGAAGGACAGATACGCAGTATTTT. It yields the protein CASGRAGGRTDTQYF. The rearrangement joins TRBV5-4 to TRBJ2-3; TRBD2 aligns across 9 bases. Germline V gives CDR1 SGHNT, CDR2 YYREEE (reference sequence). This CDR3 comprises 15 residues. With V trimmed by 7 bases and J by 3 bases, 9 bases remained unmatched.

The rearrangement joins TRBV4-2 to TRBJ2-5; D is perhaps TRBD1 (7 bases). This CDR3 is built from 15 residues. The germline V and J ends were trimmed by 0 bases and 5 bases, with 13 bases remaining between them. Germline-derived CDR1 and CDR2 are LGHNA and YNFKEQ. CDR3 DNA: TGTGCCAGCAGCCAAGAAAACAGGGGAGGCGAGACCCAGTACTTC. It codes for CASSQENRGGETQYF.

This chain links TRBV2 with TRBJ1-5, with D unclear. Germline loops: CDR1 SNHLY, CDR2 FYNNEI. Trimming cost V 4 bases and J 5 bases, with 18 bases left between them. The CDR3 loop spans 16 amino acids. CDR3 nucleotide sequence: TGTGCCAGCAGTGGGGGAGCAGTGTTAGTAGATCAGCCCCAGCATTTT. It encodes CASSGGAVLVDQPQHF.

The chain combines TRBV27 with TRBJ2-2; D perhaps matches TRBD2 (7 bases). This CDR3 region has 16 residues. V was clipped by 5 bases and J by 6 bases, with 19 bases between them. The V gene's germline CDR1 is MNHEY and CDR2 SMNVEV (reference sequence). The DNA for the CDR3 is TGTGCCAGCAGTCTGGCGGGGGCAGCGGGATCCGGGGAGCTGTTTTTT. This sequence encodes CASSLAGAAGSGELFF.

This clone appeared a single time. V is TRBV2 and J is TRBJ1-4, with D perhaps TRBD1 (6 bases). Germline CDR1 and CDR2: SNHLY and FYNNEI. There are 16 residues in the CDR3. The V and J ends lost 5 bases and 5 bases respectively, with 18 bases between them. DNA for the CDR3: TGTGCCAGCAGTCCCTCCTTCAGGGGATTAAATGAAAAACTGTTTTTT. It translates to CASSPSFRGLNEKLFF. Combining the CDR3 with reference TRBV2 and TRBJ1-4 gives the whole variable domain EPEVTQTPSHQVTQMGQEVILRCVPISNHLYFYWYRQILGQKVEFLVSFYNNEISEKSEIFDDQFSVERPDGSNFTLKIRSTKLEDSAMYFCASSPSFRGLNEKLFFGSGTQLSVL.

This clone was picked up one time. The chain links TRBV19 to TRBJ1-3; D is uncertain. CDR3 length equals 14 residues. Trimming took off 4 bases at V and 0 bases at J, with 7 bases between the two ends. CDR1 is LNHDA and CDR2 is SQIVND in the germline V gene (reference sequence). CDR3 residues: CASSTQNSGNTIYF. As DNA, the CDR3 is TGTGCCAGTAGTACACAAAACTCTGGAAACACCATATATTTT.

The chain combines TRBV9 with TRBJ1-2; D unresolved. Germline V CDR1 and CDR2: SGDLS, YYNGEE. This CDR3 is built from 14 residues. The germline V and J ends were trimmed by 0 bases and 5 bases, with 11 bases remaining between them. CDR3 sequence reads: CASSVDGEAYGYTF. In nucleotides, the CDR3 is TGTGCCAGCAGCGTAGATGGGGAGGCGTATGGCTACACCTTC.

The rearrangement joins TRBV5-6 to TRBJ2-1, with 7 bases matching TRBD1. Germline CDR1 SGHDT, CDR2 YYEEEE. The trim removed 5 bases at V and 3 bases at J, leaving 8 bases unmatched. The CDR3 length is 15 residues. The CDR3 protein is CASRGTGDRYNEQFF. The CDR3 DNA reads TGTGCCAGCAGGGGAACAGGGGATCGCTACAATGAGCAGTTCTTC.

This clone was observed once. The chain employs TRBV7-3 and TRBJ1-2, with no clear D. Germline V CDR1 and CDR2: SGHTA, FQGTGA. The CDR3 sequence is 16 residues long. The V gene lost 5 bases and the J gene lost 6 bases, with 22 bases spanning the gap. CDR3 protein: CASSLTYAKSGDGYTF. CDR3 in DNA: TGTGCCAGCAGCCTGACCTATGCCAAAAGCGGGGATGGCTACACCTTC.

The chain employs TRBV24-1 and TRBJ1-1, with TRBD1 as a possible D gene (5 bases). The CDR3 sequence is 16 residues long. The germline V gene encodes CDR1 KGHDR and CDR2 SFDVKD. Deletions cut 3 bases from V and 6 bases from J, with 19 bases between. The chain's CDR3 is CATSDPSTKEGPEAFF. CDR3 bases: TGTGCCACCAGTGATCCTTCCACTAAGGAGGGGCCTGAAGCTTTCTTT.

The chain recombines TRBV27 with TRBJ2-7; maybe TRBD2 (6 bases). The V and J ends lost 8 bases and 0 bases respectively, with 14 bases between them. This CDR3 contains 14 residues. Germline values: CDR1 MNHEY, CDR2 SMNVEV (reference sequence). The CDR3 coding sequence is TGTGCCAGCGCCGGGGGAATGTTCTCCTACGAGCAGTACTTC. This gives the protein CASAGGMFSYEQYF.